In its sample, the clone carrying this T cell receptor (beta chain) was seen once. The antigen is not known. The junction had 0 bases not matched to a gene; V was cut back by 6 bases and J by 0 bases. The CDR3 runs to 14 residues. Per germline, CDR1 SNHLY and CDR2 FYNNEI. Healthy bone marrow donors supplied every sample. Both 60 Vbeta primers and 13 Jbeta primers went into the PCR. The data were produced by immunoSEQ multiplex PCR, yet TCRdb's version contains in-frame clones alone and is incomplete. The repertoire holds over 150,000 clones, with about three quarters as singletons. The data are from a study of cytomegalovirus exposure and HLA in healthy donors. General observations from the study: Reportedly, TCR beta sequences accurately predicted HLA-A and HLA-B alleles in most subjects. Cytomegalovirus association was listed for about 160 TCR beta chains.

The chain has TRBV2 and TRBJ2-2; 8 nucleotides line up with TRBD2. The receptor was isolated from a woman aged 40 to 50 in good health and CMV-seropositive. Sequencing was performed on PBMCs. CDR3 region: CASRTSANTGELFF. The CDR3, as DNA: TGTGCCAGCAGGACTAGCGCGAACACCGGGGAGCTGTTTTTT.